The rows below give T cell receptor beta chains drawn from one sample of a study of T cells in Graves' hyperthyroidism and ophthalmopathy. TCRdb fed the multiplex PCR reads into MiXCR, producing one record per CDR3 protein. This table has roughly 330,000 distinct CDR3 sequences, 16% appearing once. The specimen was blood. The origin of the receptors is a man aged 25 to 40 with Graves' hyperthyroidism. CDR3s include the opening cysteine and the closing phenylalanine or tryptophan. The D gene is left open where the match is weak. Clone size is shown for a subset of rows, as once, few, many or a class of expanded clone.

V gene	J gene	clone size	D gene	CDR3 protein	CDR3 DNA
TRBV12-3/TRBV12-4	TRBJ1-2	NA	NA	CASSTETVYADGYTF	TGTGCCAGCAGTACTGAGACAGTGTACGCGGATGGCTACACCTTC
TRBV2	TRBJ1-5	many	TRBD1	CASSQTGGLNQPQHF	TGTGCCAGCAGTCAAACAGGGGGCCTCAATCAGCCCCAGCATTTT
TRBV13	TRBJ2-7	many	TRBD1	CASSQTGTAYEQYF	TGTGCCAGCAGCCAGACAGGGACCGCATACGAGCAGTACTTC
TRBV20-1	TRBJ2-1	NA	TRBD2	CSAARTSGRAYNEQFF	TGCAGTGCTGCGAGGACTAGCGGGAGGGCCTACAATGAGCAGTTCTTC
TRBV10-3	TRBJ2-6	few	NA	CAISADLSGANVLTF	TGTGCCATCAGTGCAGACCTCTCTGGGGCCAACGTCCTGACTTTC
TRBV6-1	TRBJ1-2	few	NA	CASSERHPYGYTF	TGTGCCAGCAGTGAAAGACACCCCTATGGCTACACCTTC
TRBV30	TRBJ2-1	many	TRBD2	CAWSVGLAGANEQFF	TGTGCCTGGAGCGTGGGACTAGCGGGAGCCAATGAGCAGTTCTTC
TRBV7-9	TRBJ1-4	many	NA	CASSLLGTNNEKLFF	TGTGCCAGCAGCTTACTCGGGACAAACAATGAAAAACTGTTTTTT
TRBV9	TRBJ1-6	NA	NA	CASSVYGGSPLHF	TGTGCCAGCAGCGTGTATGGGGGTTCACCCCTCCACTTT
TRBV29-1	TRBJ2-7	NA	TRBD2	CSVEDQREGEQYF	TGCAGCGTTGAAGATCAGCGGGAAGGCGAGCAGTACTTC
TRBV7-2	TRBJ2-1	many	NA	CASSPRGAWNEQFF	TGTGCCAGCAGCCCTCGGGGGGCGTGGAATGAGCAGTTCTTC
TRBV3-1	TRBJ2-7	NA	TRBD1	CASSHSTGANVREQYF	TGTGCCAGCAGCCACTCGACAGGGGCGAACGTCCGGGAGCAGTACTTC
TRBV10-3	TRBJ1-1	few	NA	CAISEGQPEKNTEAFF	TGTGCCATCAGTGAGGGACAGCCCGAGAAGAACACTGAAGCTTTCTTT
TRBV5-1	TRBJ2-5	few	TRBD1	CASSLGTGVETQYF	TGCGCCAGCAGCTTGGGGACAGGGGTGGAGACCCAGTACTTC
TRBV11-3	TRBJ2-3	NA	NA	CASSPLGGERFSTDTQYF	TGTGCCAGCAGCCCCCTGGGGGGAGAAAGATTTAGCACAGATACGCAGTATTTT
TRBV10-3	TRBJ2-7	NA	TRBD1	CAISGTGYYEQYF	TGTGCCATCAGCGGGACAGGGTACTACGAGCAGTACTTC
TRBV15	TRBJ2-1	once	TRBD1	CATSSKILLPDRVPGEQFF	TGTGCCACCAGCAGCAAAATCCTATTACCGGACAGGGTGCCTGGCGAGCAGTTCTTC
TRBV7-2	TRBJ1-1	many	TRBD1	CASSPRTGDSSEAFF	TGTGCCAGCAGCCCTAGGACAGGGGACTCGTCTGAAGCTTTCTTT
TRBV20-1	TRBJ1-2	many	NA	CSARPAWAGVGYTF	TGCAGTGCTAGACCCGCCTGGGCCGGGGTTGGCTACACCTTC
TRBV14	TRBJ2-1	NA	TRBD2	CASSQVTSGYNEQFF	TGTGCCAGCAGCCAAGTGACTAGCGGATACAATGAGCAGTTCTTC
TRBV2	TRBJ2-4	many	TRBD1	CASSRGLAKNIQYF	TGTGCCAGTTCCAGGGGGCTAGCCAAAAACATTCAGTACTTC
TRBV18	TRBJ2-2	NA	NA	CASSLGVSGSALNTGELFF	TGTGCCAGCTCACTTGGGGTCTCAGGAAGCGCACTGAACACCGGGGAGCTGTTTTTT
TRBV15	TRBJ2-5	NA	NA	CATSRDLASQETQYF	TGTGCCACCAGCAGAGATTTAGCAAGCCAAGAGACCCAGTACTTC
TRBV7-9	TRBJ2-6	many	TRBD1	CASIYRRTGGSGANVLTF	TGTGCCAGCATCTACCGGAGGACAGGAGGATCTGGGGCCAACGTCCTGACTTTC
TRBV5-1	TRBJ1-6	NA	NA	CASSDNGPLHF	TGCGCCAGCAGCGACAACGGACCCCTCCACTTT
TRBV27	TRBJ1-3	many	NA	CASSPAMGDAGNTIYF	TGTGCCAGCAGTCCAGCCATGGGGGACGCTGGAAACACCATATATTTT
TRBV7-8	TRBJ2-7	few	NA	CASSSLGGEQYF	TGTGCCAGCAGCTCCCTTGGGGGCGAGCAGTACTTC
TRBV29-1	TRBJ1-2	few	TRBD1	CSVPDRADYTF	TGCAGCGTTCCCGACAGGGCTGACTACACCTTC
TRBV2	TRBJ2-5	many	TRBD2	CASSRGGVETQYF	TGTGCCAGCAGTCGCGGGGGAGTGGAGACCCAGTACTTC
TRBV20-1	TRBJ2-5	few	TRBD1	CSAGTGVNEGTQYF	TGCAGTGCCGGGACAGGGGTCAACGAGGGGACCCAGTACTTC
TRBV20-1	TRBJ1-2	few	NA	CSARIPTDNYGYTF	TGCAGTGCAAGGATTCCAACAGATAACTATGGCTACACCTTC
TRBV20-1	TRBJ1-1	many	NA	CSARRAEMNTEAFF	TGCAGTGCTAGAAGGGCAGAGATGAACACTGAAGCTTTCTTT
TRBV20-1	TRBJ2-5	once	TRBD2	CSAPRGLPGGIIQETRYF	TGCAGTGCTCCTCGCGGACTACCGGGAGGGATCATCCAAGAGACCCGGTACTTC
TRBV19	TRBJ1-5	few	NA	CASSMGWAAQPQHF	TGTGCCAGTAGTATGGGATGGGCAGCCCAGCCCCAGCATTTT
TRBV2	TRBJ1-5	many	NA	CASSEEGGDGNQPQHF	TGTGCCAGCAGTGAAGAGGGGGGCGACGGCAATCAGCCCCAGCATTTT
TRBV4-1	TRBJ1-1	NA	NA	CASSQDSQGNTEAFF	TGCGCCAGCAGCCAAGATTCCCAGGGAAACACTGAAGCTTTCTTT
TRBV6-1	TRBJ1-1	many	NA	CASSARDSEAFF	TGTGCCAGCAGCGCCAGGGATTCTGAAGCTTTCTTT
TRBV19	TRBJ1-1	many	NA	CASRGQHTEAFF	TGTGCCAGTAGAGGACAGCACACTGAAGCTTTCTTT